The 16 T cell receptor beta chains below all came from one sample that was sequenced in a study of PD-1 blockade in classical Hodgkin lymphoma. Assay used: immunoSEQ multiplex PCR; TCRdb lists only in-frame clones, some missing. This table has 15,000 to 20,000 clones, 80% to 95% appearing once. As to time point: newly diagnosed, previously untreated cHL patient sample. Sample: peripheral blood mononuclear cells (PBMCs). All receptors come from a human donor with classical Hodgkin lymphoma.

This sequence joins TRBV11-2 and TRBJ1-3; no clear D gene. The CDR3 covers 13 residues. V dropped 4 bases and J dropped 4 bases, with 8 bases sitting between them. Germline V gene lookup returns CDR1 SGHAT and CDR2 FQNNGV. In nucleotides, the CDR3 is TGTGCCAGCAGCTCGGTGGGGGGAAACACCATATATTTT. As protein: CASSSVGGNTIYF.

This rearrangement joins TRBV18 to TRBJ1-1, with unresolved D. The CDR3 extends over 13 amino acids. CDR1 and CDR2 from the germline V gene are KGHSH and LQKENI. V lost 3 bases and J lost 3, with 8 bases in between. The CDR3 protein is CASSPSEDTEAFF. For the CDR3, the DNA is TGTGCCAGCTCACCTTCCGAGGACACTGAAGCTTTCTTT.

The chain carries TRBV10-3 and TRBJ1-2; D is ambiguous. Trimming removed 10 bases from V and 6 bases from J, with 15 bases in between. CDR3 length equals 12 residues. In germline, CDR1 is ENHRY, CDR2 SYGVKD. CDR3 in DNA: TGTGCCAGCGCCTCGGTCGACCATGGCTACACCTTC. Encoded protein: CASASVDHGYTF.

V usage is TRBV5-5 and J usage is TRBJ2-5; TRBD1 is a possible D gene (5 bases). This CDR3 has 15 residues. From germline, CDR1 is SGHKS and CDR2 YYEKEE (reference sequence). Trimming took 0 bases from V and 4 from J, leaving 13 bases between them. CDR3 region: CASSLAQGSVETQYF. The CDR3 DNA is TGTGCCAGCAGCTTGGCTCAGGGTTCGGTAGAGACCCAGTACTTC.

This clone is a singleton in its sample. The rearrangement joins TRBV7-2 to TRBJ2-6; D is perhaps TRBD1 (6 bases). Germline V gives CDR1 SGHTA, CDR2 FQGNSA. Trimming left V 3 bases short and J 0 bases short, with 15 bases between. The CDR3 runs to 18 residues. Here the CDR3 reads CASSFPDSAISGANVLTF. The CDR3 DNA reads as TGTGCCAGCAGCTTCCCGGACAGCGCAATCTCTGGGGCCAACGTCCTGACTTTC.

CDR3 region: CATKDEGYTF. Here the CDR3 DNA reads TGTGCCACTAAAGACGAGGGCTACACCTTC. V and J are TRBV6-6 and TRBJ1-2; D is undetermined. The CDR3 sequence is 10 residues long. V lost 10 bases to trimming and J lost 8 bases, with 11 bases between them. Germline loops: CDR1 MNHNY, CDR2 SVGAGI (reference sequence).

This clone has just one count. V gene TRBV6-1 combines with J gene TRBJ1-1; no definite D call. The germline CDR1 and CDR2 sequences are MNHNS and SASEGT. V lost 6 bases and J lost 7, with 12 bases in between. The CDR3 spans 12 residues. In DNA, the CDR3 is TGTGCCAGCAGCATACGACGGCTTGAAGCTTTCTTT. Translated: CASSIRRLEAFF.

V is TRBV25-1 and J is TRBJ2-1; D gene unclear. The CDR3 is made up of 13 amino acids. Trimming stripped 7 bases from V and 5 bases from J, with 12 bases between. Germline loops: CDR1 MGHDK, CDR2 SYGVNS. CDR3 amino acids: CASTLNPNNEQFF. The CDR3 nucleotides read TGTGCCAGCACCCTAAATCCTAACAATGAGCAGTTCTTC.

In its sample, this clone was seen once. J is TRBJ2-2 and V is TRBV4-1; no clear D gene. Trimming took off 0 bases at V and 5 bases at J, with 10 bases between the two ends. The CDR3 is 15 residues long. Germline lookup yields CDR1 MGHRA and CDR2 YSYEKL. CDR3 sequence (DNA): TGCGCCAGCAGCCAAGATAGTTGGGGTACCGGGGAGCTGTTTTTT. Protein: CASSQDSWGTGELFF.

The chain combines TRBV6-1 with TRBJ1-5, with a possible D match to TRBD1 (5 bases). Germline CDR1 and CDR2: MNHNS and SASEGT. V was cut by 1 base and J by 2 bases, with 9 bases left in between. The CDR3 contains 15 residues. The CDR3 region is CASSEGVTGNQPQHF. For the CDR3, the DNA is TGTGCCAGCAGTGAAGGGGTGACAGGCAATCAGCCCCAGCATTTT.

The rearrangement uses TRBV7-6 and TRBJ2-6; possibly TRBD1 for D (6 bases). This CDR3 region has 15 residues. Per germline, CDR1 SGHVS and CDR2 FNYEAQ. V was shortened by 1 base and J by 6 bases, with 10 bases between the two germline ends. CDR3 in amino acids: CASSLVGAQANVLTF. In DNA, the CDR3 is TGTGCCAGCAGCTTAGTGGGGGCGCAGGCCAACGTCCTGACTTTC.

V usage is TRBV7-6 and J usage is TRBJ2-5; tentatively, D is TRBD2 (6 bases). The closer fit of TRBJ2-7 to the DNA end suggests the J call may be wrong. In germline, CDR1 is SGHVS, CDR2 FNYEAQ. The CDR3 is 16 residues long. CDR3: CASSQSRDWGSYEQYF. The CDR3 DNA follows: TGTGCCAGCAGCCAGAGTAGGGACTGGGGCTCCTACGAGCAGTACTTC.

The chain combines TRBV7-9 with TRBJ2-6; D uncertain. CDR1 and CDR2 from the germline V gene are SEHNR and FQNEAQ (reference sequence). The V gene lost 5 bases and the J gene lost 1 base, with 6 bases spanning the gap. This CDR3 comprises 14 residues. The chain's CDR3 is CASSPQSGANVLTF. The CDR3 DNA is TGTGCCAGCAGCCCGCAATCTGGGGCCAACGTCCTGACTTTC. The variable domain in full, completed from reference TRBV7-9 and TRBJ2-6, reads DTGVSQNPRHKITKRGQNVTFRCDPISEHNRLYWYRQTLGQGPEFLTYFQNEAQLEKSRLLSDRFSAERPKGSFSTLEIQRTEQGDSAMYLCASSPQSGANVLTFGAGSRLTVL.

This sequence joins TRBV21-1 and TRBJ2-3; the table's D call TRBD2 went unverified against the DNA. TRBV21-1 is a known pseudogene. The CDR3 spans 14 residues. The CDR3 is CASRPLVLTDTQYF. The CDR3 bases are TGTGCCAGCCGCCCCCTAGTGCTGACAGATACGCAGTATTTT.

The chain carries TRBV5-4 and TRBJ1-1, with D possibly TRBD1 on 5 matching bases. The CDR3 is made up of 14 amino acids. Germline lookup yields CDR1 SGHNT and CDR2 YYREEE (reference sequence). The V end lost 2 bases, the J end lost 6 bases, and 14 bases lay between the germline ends. This chain's CDR3 is CASSLKDRHSEAFF. The CDR3 DNA reads TGTGCCAGCAGCTTAAAAGACAGACATTCTGAAGCTTTCTTT.

The J gene is TRBJ2-2, the V gene TRBV11-1, with 8 bases identical to TRBD1. Trimming took 2 bases from V and 6 from J; bases not matched to a gene: 5. Germline V CDR1 and CDR2: SGHAT, FQDESV (reference sequence). The CDR3 runs 15 residues. CDR3 amino acids: CASSLMTGDAGELFF. The CDR3 nucleotides read TGTGCCAGCAGCTTAATGACAGGGGATGCCGGGGAGCTGTTTTTT.